The present entry profiles one T cell receptor (beta chain) with its context. This clonotype was counted only a few times. Which antigen it targets is not known. The sample holds no much larger clone one base away, and base qualities are not on file. The germline V gene specifies SGHTA as CDR1 and FQGNSA as CDR2. The CDR3 contains 15 residues, cysteine and phenylalanine counted. Only the CDR3 region is kept as DNA, spanning 45 bases read in frame from base 1. V sheds 5 bases and J sheds 7 bases, leaving 18 bases between their ends. These data are taken from a study of T-cell memory formation after mild COVID-19 listed by TCRdb under 2021. For the wider study: TCR sequence clusters from the two donors were found to be largely donor specific. T-cell clones expanding and contracting after mild COVID-19 in a couple of donors were tracked by longitudinal TCRalpha and TCRbeta repertoire sequencing. The cohort was made up of two young adult volunteers, one female and one male, who were previously healthy. General conclusions and limits of the study: The study included only a couple of mild cases, and larger cohorts that include severe cases with pre-infection samples were judged to be necessary. Contracting CD4+ clones appeared mostly in the CM and EM memory subsets, whereas CD8+ clones were enriched in EMRA. The detection of some responding clones in pre-infection memory suggests that pre-existing cross-reactive memory T cells joined the SARS-CoV-2 response. The second-wave clones that peaked on day 37 were not confirmed to be SARS-CoV-2 specific. Clones contracting from day 15 to 85 had balanced CD4/CD8 phenotypes, while a second wave expanding from day 15 to 37 was biased towards CD4+.

TCRdb lists the instrument as Illumina NovaSeq 6000. TCRalpha and TCRbeta cDNA libraries were built by 5'RACE with constant-segment primers, adding sample barcodes and unique molecular identifiers. Trizol reagent was used to extract RNA from every sample. Library amplification was performed in two PCR steps, and a second sample barcode and Illumina TruSeq adapters were introduced in the second step. The libraries were sequenced on an Illumina NovaSeq using 2 x 150 bp paired-end reads. The original methods were these. Reads were demultiplexed and collapsed into UMI-guided consensus sequences with migec v1.2.7. Using mixcr v2.1.11, UMI consensuses were aligned to TRA and TRB V and J templates and then assembled into clonotypes. A clonotype was counted as expanded or contracted only when both edgeR and NoisET called the clonotype significant, with the noise models trained on biological replicates. For edgeR calls, the cutoffs were a false discovery rate-adjusted p below 0.01 and a log2 fold-change threshold of 1. As an exploratory analysis of dynamics, PCA with hierarchical clustering was applied to max-normalized trajectories of the 1000 most abundant clonotypes. Each responding clone was given a CD4 or CD8 phenotype based on the CD4+ and CD8+ repertoires, which had been sequenced separately. The public reads were quality trimmed at Q25 with fastp and then assembled into clones with MiXCR by TCRdb, keeping productive beta chains. Under each unique CDR3 protein, matching rows form one entry showing the most common genes and DNA. The V and J calls come from TCRdb's annotation, not from the publication. For this sample there are a few hundred thousand distinct CDR3 sequences; more than 20% appear just once. The ten top clones hold 21% of the sample.

Ficoll-Paque density gradient centrifugation was used to isolate PBMCs. What was sequenced was PBMCs or a T cell subset sorted from them (not recorded which). The chain is encoded by TRBV7-2 joined to TRBJ2-1; the D gene is perhaps TRBD2, from 7 matching bases. This sequence originates from a man between 18 and 29 years old who had mild COVID-19 (a few samples of this study predate the infection). The sample titles of this study are shuffled in the database, so cell type and time point are left out; the donor was told from shared clones. The bases read TGTGCCAGCAGCCCCTGGGAGGGGGGCGCGAATGAGCAGTTCTTC. Its translation reads: CASSPWEGGANEQFF.